The TCR beta chain under discussion was sequenced for a study of shared clonotypes between healthy human individuals. As concerns this clone: Its specificity is unknown.

The CDR3 covers 13 residues. Germline V gene data show CDR1 as LNHNV and CDR2 as YYDKDF (reference sequence). Trimming removed 1 base from V and 5 bases from J, with 8 bases in between. The study's findings and limits: Clonotypes that were shared across a few donors made up around 5% of naive CD4 clonotypes.

Several immunoSEQ plates received, in even portions, the genomic DNA of each subset. Profiled with immunoSEQ multiplex PCR; TCRdb holds only in-frame clones, not every one. The data hold over a million clones, with around three quarters observed a single time. The sequence was obtained from a man aged 18-30 years in good health. Some clones in this sample may be carry-over from other donors' samples. V gene TRBV15 combines with J gene TRBJ2-5; D ambiguous. The source material was memory CD4+ T cells from PBMCs. This sample's subset: CD45RA-negative fraction. The CDR3 DNA reads TGTGCCACCAGCAGAGGTCCCGAGGAGACCCAGTACTTC. Translating it yields CATSRGPEETQYF.